The rows below give T cell receptor beta chains drawn from one sample of a study of blood T cell repertoires in COVID-19. The protocol was immunoSEQ multiplex PCR, while the TCRdb copy is restricted to in-frame clones and leaves out a portion. The sample lists under 300,000 clones; roughly nine tenths were seen once. What was sequenced was PBMCs or T cells enriched from blood (not recorded which). The source is a woman in her 30s with acute COVID-19. Both conserved end residues are part of each CDR3. Each record gives: J gene, D gene, clone size, V gene, CDR3 length, CDR3 protein, CDR3 DNA. A D gene is named only where the DNA matches it firmly. Clone size is not always given. Where it is, it says once, few, many or a class for expanded clones.

j_gene: TRBJ1-4; d_gene: NA; abundance: NA; v_gene: TRBV19; len: 14; CDR3aa: CASSIRAGSEKLFF; CDR3nt: TGTGCCAGTAGTATTCGGGCGGGTAGTGAAAAACTGTTTTTT
j_gene: TRBJ2-1; d_gene: TRBD2; abundance: once; v_gene: TRBV10-2; len: 15; CDR3aa: CASRDPGGSYNEQFF; CDR3nt: TGCGCCAGCCGGGATCCGGGGGGGTCCTACAATGAGCAGTTCTTC
j_gene: TRBJ1-2; d_gene: NA; abundance: NA; v_gene: TRBV6-5; len: 14; CDR3aa: CASSYSRGFYGYTF; CDR3nt: TGTGCCAGCAGTTACTCGAGGGGGTTCTATGGCTACACCTTC
j_gene: TRBJ1-6; d_gene: NA; abundance: NA; v_gene: TRBV28; len: 15; CDR3aa: CASSAATTYNSPLHF; CDR3nt: TGTGCCAGCAGTGCGGCCACCACCTATAATTCACCCCTCCACTTT
j_gene: TRBJ1-5; d_gene: NA; abundance: few; v_gene: TRBV10-2; len: 15; CDR3aa: CASSDRRGSYQPQHF; CDR3nt: TGCGCCAGCAGCGACCGCAGGGGTTCCTATCAGCCCCAGCATTTT
j_gene: TRBJ2-2; d_gene: TRBD1; abundance: few; v_gene: TRBV6-5; len: 14; CDR3aa: CASSSYRGPGELFF; CDR3nt: TGTGCCAGCAGTTCGTACAGGGGTCCCGGGGAGCTGTTTTTT
j_gene: TRBJ2-2; d_gene: NA; abundance: NA; v_gene: TRBV3-1/TRBV3-2; len: 14; CDR3aa: CASSPAGVTGELFF; CDR3nt: TGTGCCAGCAGCCCAGCAGGGGTTACCGGGGAGCTGTTTTTT
j_gene: TRBJ2-1; d_gene: NA; abundance: few; v_gene: TRBV6-4; len: 15; CDR3aa: CASSDEAAPYNEQFF; CDR3nt: TGTGCCAGCAGTGACGAGGCTGCCCCCTACAATGAGCAGTTCTTC
j_gene: TRBJ1-1; d_gene: TRBD1; abundance: NA; v_gene: TRBV3-1/TRBV3-2; len: 13; CDR3aa: CASSSGTVTEAFF; CDR3nt: TGTGCCAGCAGTTCCGGGACAGTGACTGAAGCTTTCTTT
j_gene: TRBJ2-1; d_gene: NA; abundance: NA; v_gene: TRBV5-4; len: 16; CDR3aa: CASSDLVFGGGNEQFF; CDR3nt: TGTGCCAGCTCGGATCTAGTATTCGGGGGTGGAAATGAGCAGTTCTTC
j_gene: TRBJ2-2; d_gene: NA; abundance: NA; v_gene: TRBV28; len: 16; CDR3aa: CASTTAGRSNTGELFF; CDR3nt: TGTGCCAGCACCACCGCGGGCAGGTCGAACACCGGGGAGCTGTTTTTT
j_gene: TRBJ1-4; d_gene: TRBD1; abundance: NA; v_gene: TRBV7-2; len: 15; CDR3aa: CASSFQTGTNEKLFF; CDR3nt: TGTGCCAGCAGCTTCCAGACAGGGACTAATGAAAAACTGTTTTTT